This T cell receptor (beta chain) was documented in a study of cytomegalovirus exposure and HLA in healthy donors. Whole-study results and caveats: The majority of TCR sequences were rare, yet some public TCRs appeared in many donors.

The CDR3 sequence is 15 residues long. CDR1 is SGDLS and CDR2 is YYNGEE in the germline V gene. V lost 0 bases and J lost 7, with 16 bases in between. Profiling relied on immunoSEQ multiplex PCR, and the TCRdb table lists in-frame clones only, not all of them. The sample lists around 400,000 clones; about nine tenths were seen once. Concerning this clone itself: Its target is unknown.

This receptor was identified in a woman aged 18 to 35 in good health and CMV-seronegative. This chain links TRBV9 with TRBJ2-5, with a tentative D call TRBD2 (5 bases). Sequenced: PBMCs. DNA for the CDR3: TGTGCCAGCAGCGTAGAAGGCAACCCTGGGAGGACCCAGTACTTC. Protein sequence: CASSVEGNPGRTQYF.